This T cell receptor beta chain was recovered during a study of blood T cell repertoires in COVID-19. Sequencing used immunoSEQ multiplex PCR; TCRdb keeps in-frame clones, though not all of them. The profile covers tens of thousands of clones, with roughly 84% appearing a single time and just over 4.5% taken by the ten largest. In germline, CDR1 is LNHDA, CDR2 SQIVND (reference sequence). Trimming took off 6 bases at V and 6 bases at J, with 24 bases between the two ends. This CDR3 is 16 amino acids long. The clonotype was recovered from a woman between 55 and 75 years old with acute or convalescent COVID-19. This chain connects TRBV19 to TRBJ2-7; D gene uncertain. The specimen was peripheral blood. CDR3 nucleotide sequence: TGTGCCAGTAGCTTTAATTTAGTACGTGTCCCCTTCGAGCAGTACTTC. Its protein is CASSFNLVRVPFEQYF. Together with reference TRBV19 and TRBJ2-7, the CDR3 gives the full variable domain: DGGITQSPKYLFRKEGQNVTLSCEQNLNHDAMYWYRQDPGQGLRLIYYSQIVNDFQKGDIAEGYSVSREKKESFPLTVTSAQKNPTAFYLCASSFNLVRVPFEQYFGPGTRLTVT.